Listed here is a single TCR beta chain. This entry is derived from a study of blood T cell repertoires in COVID-19. For the study at large: The United States, Italy and Spain were the sources of the acute and convalescent COVID-19 samples. Sources were T cells, B-cell-depleted T cells, or PBMCs; the material itself was cDNA or gDNA.

Germline V CDR1 and CDR2: GTSNPN, SVGIG (reference sequence). This CDR3 contains 15 residues. The J segment lost 1 base and the V segment lost 3 bases, leaving 1 base of the junction unmatched. Clones were sequenced by immunoSEQ multiplex PCR, and TCRdb holds only the in-frame ones, with some missing. The sample shows more than 10,000 clones, around 72% of them seen only once. This TCR was recovered from a human donor in a cohort sampled during active COVID-19. The source material was peripheral blood. The rearrangement joins TRBV30 to TRBJ1-6; 9 bases agree with TRBD1. The CDR3 loop reads CAWRDRGSYNSPLHF. In nucleotides, the CDR3 is TGTGCCTGGAGGGACAGGGGTTCCTATAATTCACCCCTCCACTTT. The full variable domain, with the rest looked up from reference TRBV30 and TRBJ1-6, is SQTIHQWPATLVQPVGSPLSLECTVEGTSNPNLYWYRQAAGRGLQLLFYSVGIGQISSEVPQNLSASRPQDRQFILSSKKLLLSDSGFYLCAWRDRGSYNSPLHFGNGTRLTVT.